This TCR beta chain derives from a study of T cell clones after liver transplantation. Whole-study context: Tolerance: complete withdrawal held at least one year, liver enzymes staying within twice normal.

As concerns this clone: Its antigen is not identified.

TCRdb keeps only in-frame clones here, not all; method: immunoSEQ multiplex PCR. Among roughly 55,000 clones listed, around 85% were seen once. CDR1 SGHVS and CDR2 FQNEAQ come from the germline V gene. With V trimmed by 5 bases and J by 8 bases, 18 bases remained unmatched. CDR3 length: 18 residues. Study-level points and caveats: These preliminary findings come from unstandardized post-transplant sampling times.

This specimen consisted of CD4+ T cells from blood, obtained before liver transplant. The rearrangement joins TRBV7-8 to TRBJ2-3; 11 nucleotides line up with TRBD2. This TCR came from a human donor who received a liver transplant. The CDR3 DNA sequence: TGTGCCAGCAGCCCACCACTCCGACTAGCGGGAAATCGGGGTACGCAGTATTTT. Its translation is CASSPPLRLAGNRGTQYF.